A selection of T cell receptor beta chains follows, all from one sample in a study of shared clonotypes between healthy human individuals. Generated by immunoSEQ multiplex PCR, the TCRdb table keeps only in-frame clones and is missing some. The repertoire holds roughly 500,000 clones, with about 82% as singletons. Sequencing was carried out using PBMCs. These receptors all stem from a woman aged 40 to 50 in good health. Some clones in this sample may be carry-over from other donors' samples. Both conserved end residues are part of each CDR3. D genes are given only for firm matches. A row's size may be missing; if present it is once, few, many or a size class.

NA TRBJ1-5 TRBD1 TRBV19 CASSITGQGMWQPQHF TGTGCCAGTAGTATAACAGGACAGGGAATGTGGCAGCCCCAGCATTTT
NA TRBJ2-7 TRBD1 TRBV29-1 CSVEVRDRVYEQYF TGCAGCGTTGAAGTTAGGGACAGGGTTTACGAGCAGTACTTC
few TRBJ1-2 NA TRBV4-2 CASSQDPRINYGYTF TGTGCCAGCAGCCAAGACCCACGGATTAACTATGGCTACACCTTC
few TRBJ2-7 NA TRBV10-3 CAISDWALPLEQYF TGTGCCATCAGTGATTGGGCCCTACCTCTCGAGCAGTACTTC
NA TRBJ2-5 TRBD2 TRBV5-4 CASSTAGRQETQYF TGTGCCAGCAGCACAGCCGGGAGGCAAGAGACCCAGTACTTC
NA TRBJ2-5 NA TRBV25-1 CASSEWGDEETQYF TGTGCCAGCAGTGAATGGGGAGATGAAGAGACCCAGTACTTC
NA TRBJ2-7 NA TRBV27 CASSQGIDPYEQYF TGTGCCAGCAGTCAAGGCATAGACCCCTACGAGCAGTACTTC
few TRBJ2-1 NA TRBV7-3 CASSDSFGSYNEQFF TGTGCCAGCAGCGATAGTTTTGGCAGTTACAATGAGCAGTTCTTC
NA TRBJ2-5 NA TRBV18 CASSPRTEETQYF TGTGCCAGCTCACCGCGGACAGAAGAGACCCAGTACTTC
NA TRBJ2-5 NA TRBV4-2 CASSQDELAVETQYF TGTGCCAGCAGCCAAGATGAACTAGCTGTAGAGACCCAGTACTTC
NA TRBJ2-1 NA TRBV6-4 CASSDPDRADNEQFF TGTGCCAGCAGTGACCCGGATAGGGCAGACAATGAGCAGTTCTTC
NA TRBJ1-3 TRBD1 TRBV28 CASSLGGQGWNTIYF TGTGCCAGCAGTTTAGGTGGACAGGGGTGGAACACCATATATTTT
NA TRBJ2-1 NA TRBV6-6 CASSRGGSNEQFF TGTGCCAGCAGTCGGGGAGGATCCAATGAGCAGTTCTTC
NA TRBJ1-1 TRBD1 TRBV29-1 CSVEVGSTGTEAFF TGCAGCGTTGAAGTGGGGTCGACAGGGACTGAAGCTTTCTTT
NA TRBJ1-2 NA TRBV9 CASSLYNSDGYTF TGTGCCAGCAGCCTTTACAATTCTGATGGCTACACCTTC
NA TRBJ2-1 TRBD2 TRBV4-1 CASSQEGLAALPYNEQFF TGCGCCAGCAGCCAAGAGGGACTAGCGGCCCTTCCCTACAATGAGCAGTTCTTC
NA TRBJ2-5 TRBD1 TRBV30 CASQQGAQETQYF TGTGCCAGTCAACAGGGGGCTCAAGAGACCCAGTACTTC
NA TRBJ1-3 TRBD1 TRBV9 CASSVGPGGASGNTIYF TGTGCCAGCAGCGTAGGACCAGGGGGCGCTTCTGGAAACACCATATATTTT
NA TRBJ2-5 TRBD2 TRBV13 CASSLRLAGQETQYF TGTGCCAGCAGCTTGCGACTAGCGGGTCAAGAGACCCAGTACTTC
NA TRBJ2-2 NA TRBV30 CAWSAQPRGGELFF TGTGCCTGGAGTGCCCAGCCCCGGGGCGGGGAGCTGTTTTTT
NA TRBJ2-1 NA TRBV4-1 CASSQPGDNEQFF TGCGCCAGCAGCCAACCAGGGGACAATGAGCAGTTCTTC
NA TRBJ1-3 NA TRBV10-3 CAISESTCGVGGEGNF TGTGCCATCAGTGAGTCAACCTGCGGGGTCGGAGGGGAGGGTAATTTT
once TRBJ2-5 NA TRBV7-7 CASSLCERRRETQYF TGTGCTAGCAGCTTATGTGAGCGGCGGCGGGAGACCCAGTACTTC
NA TRBJ1-4 TRBD1 TRBV5-4 CASSLTPDRATNEKLFF TGTGCCAGCAGCTTGACCCCTGACAGGGCAACTAATGAAAAACTGTTTTTT
once TRBJ2-3 NA TRBV27 CASSLSAYSTDTQYF TGTGCCAGCAGTTTATCCGCCTATAGCACAGATACGCAGTATTTT
NA TRBJ2-1 NA TRBV5-1 CATKPSTVGNNEQFF TGCGCCACCAAGCCCTCTACTGTGGGTAACAATGAGCAGTTCTTC
NA TRBJ2-7 NA TRBV5-1 CASSFLRAGSYEQYF TGCGCCAGCAGCTTCTTGCGGGCAGGATCCTACGAGCAGTACTTC
many TRBJ2-3 TRBD2 TRBV9 CASSSAGTRGTDTQYF TGTGCCAGCAGCTCCGCGGGGACTAGGGGCACAGATACGCAGTATTTT
NA TRBJ2-5 NA TRBV9 CASSVGGLRAGETQYF TGTGCCAGCAGCGTGGGGGGCTTGAGGGCGGGAGAGACCCAGTACTTC
NA TRBJ1-3 NA TRBV6-5 CASSRGTASGNTIYF TGTGCCAGCAGCCGCGGGACGGCCTCTGGAAACACCATATATTTT
many TRBJ1-5 TRBD1 TRBV6-5 CACRGQGQGQPQHF TGTGCCTGCCGTGGACAGGGCCAAGGGCAGCCCCAGCATTTT
once TRBJ1-1 NA TRBV9 CASSLLVGTEAFF TGTGCCAGCAGTTTACTTGTAGGCACTGAAGCTTTCTTT
NA TRBJ1-4 NA TRBV13 CASSLARGSEKLFF TGTGCCAGCAGCTTAGCCAGGGGCAGCGAAAAACTGTTTTTT
NA TRBJ1-1 NA TRBV6-6 CASREGSEAFF TGTGCCAGCAGGGAGGGCAGTGAAGCTTTTTTT
NA TRBJ2-7 TRBD2 TRBV29-1 CSVGGGGPYEQYF TGCAGCGTGGGGGGGGGTGGCCCCTACGAGCAGTACTTC
NA TRBJ2-7 TRBD2 TRBV5-1 CASSFRREGLNEQYF TGCGCCAGCAGCTTCCGGCGGGAGGGCCTCAACGAGCAGTACTTC
few TRBJ2-4 TRBD2 TRBV5-1 CASSFTSGADIQYF TGCGCCAGCAGCTTCACTAGCGGGGCGGACATTCAGTACTTC
NA TRBJ1-5 NA TRBV6-1 CASRNRDSQPQHF TGTGCCAGCAGGAACAGGGATAGTCAGCCCCAGCATTTT
NA TRBJ2-5 TRBD1 TRBV29-1 CSVDRGQETQYF TGCAGCGTGGACAGGGGGCAAGAGACCCAGTACTTC
NA TRBJ1-1 NA TRBV6-1 CASPGRNTEAFF TGTGCCAGTCCAGGGCGGAACACTGAAGCTTTCTTT
NA TRBJ2-3 NA TRBV19 CASSPQGTDTQYF TGTGCCAGTAGTCCGCAGGGGACAGATACGCAGTATTTT
once TRBJ2-7 TRBD1 TRBV5-1 CASSLAPGTGSYEQYF TGCGCCAGCAGCCTCGCCCCCGGGACAGGCTCCTACGAGCAGTACTTC
NA TRBJ1-2 NA TRBV18 CASSSNQGTNYGYTF TGTGCCAGCTCATCAAATCAGGGAACTAACTATGGCTACACCTTC
NA TRBJ2-2 NA TRBV2 CASSVGGLIGELFF TGTGCCAGCAGTGTAGGGGGGTTAATCGGGGAGCTGTTTTTT
NA TRBJ2-7 TRBD2 TRBV7-9 CASSFTSDPYEQYF TGTGCCAGCAGCTTTACTAGCGATCCCTACGAGCAGTACTTC
many TRBJ1-5 NA TRBV29-1 CSVGNGPNQPQHF TGCAGCGTTGGGAATGGGCCCAATCAGCCCCAGCATTTT
NA TRBJ2-3 NA TRBV6-1 CASSEFRGSSTDTQYF TGTGCCAGCAGTGAATTTAGGGGTAGCAGCACAGATACGCAGTATTTT
few TRBJ2-2 NA TRBV5-1 CASSFVGQNTGELFF TGCGCCAGCAGCTTCGTGGGCCAGAACACCGGGGAGCTGTTTTTT
once TRBJ2-3 TRBD2 TRBV30 CAWREGLANTDTQYF TGTGCCTGGAGGGAGGGACTAGCGAACACAGATACGCAGTATTTT
NA TRBJ2-7 TRBD1 TRBV4-1 CASSQPQGNYYEQYF TGCGCCAGCAGCCAACCACAGGGGAATTACTACGAGCAGTACTTC
NA TRBJ2-7 TRBD1 TRBV10-1 CASSECRGDRRVYEQYF TGCGCCAGCAGTGAATGTCGTGGGGACAGAAGGGTCTACGAGCAGTACTTC
NA TRBJ1-5 TRBD1 TRBV5-6 CASSSSTGASILSGPQHF TGTGCCAGCAGCTCCTCGACAGGGGCATCAATCCTATCGGGGCCCCAGCATTTT
NA TRBJ2-2 TRBD2 TRBV29-1 CSVEDGSGRSTGELFF TGCAGCGTTGAAGATGGTAGCGGGAGGAGCACCGGGGAGCTGTTTTTT
NA TRBJ1-4 NA TRBV7-9 CASSPESEKLFF TGTGCCAGCAGCCCCGAATCCGAAAAACTGTTTTTT